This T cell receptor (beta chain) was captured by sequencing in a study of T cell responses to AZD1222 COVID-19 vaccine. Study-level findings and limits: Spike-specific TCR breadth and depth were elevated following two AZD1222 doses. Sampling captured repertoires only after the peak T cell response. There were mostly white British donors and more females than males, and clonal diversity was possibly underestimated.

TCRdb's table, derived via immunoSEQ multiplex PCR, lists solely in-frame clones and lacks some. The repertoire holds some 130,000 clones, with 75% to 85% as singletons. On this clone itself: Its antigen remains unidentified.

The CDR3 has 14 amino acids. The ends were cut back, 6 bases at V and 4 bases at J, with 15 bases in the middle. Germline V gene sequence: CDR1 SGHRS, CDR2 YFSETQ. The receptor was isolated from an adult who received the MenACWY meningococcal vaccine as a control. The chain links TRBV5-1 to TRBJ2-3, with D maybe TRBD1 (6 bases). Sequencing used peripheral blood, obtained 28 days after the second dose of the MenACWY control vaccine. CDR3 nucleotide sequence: TGCGCCAGCACCTTAGAGGGGGTGGCAGATACGCAGTATTTT. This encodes CASTLEGVADTQYF.